This passage covers 8 T cell receptor beta chains from one sample sequenced in a study of blood T cell repertoires in COVID-19. Only in-frame clones appear in the TCRdb table, and some are missing; sequencing was by immunoSEQ multiplex PCR. The sample consists of about 130,000 clones, around three quarters of them appearing once. The sample consisted of peripheral blood. Receptor source: a man aged 40-50 years with active or convalescent COVID-19.

V is TRBV30 and J is TRBJ2-2, with 10 bases aligning to TRBD2. The CDR3 loop spans 17 amino acids. V shed 4 bases and J 4 bases; nucleotides not matched to a gene: 12. The germline CDR1 and CDR2 sequences are GTSNPN and SVGIG (reference sequence). CDR3 protein: CAWTLLAGRGPTGELFF. The CDR3 region has the DNA TGTGCCTGGACCCTACTAGCGGGAAGGGGGCCCACCGGGGAGCTGTTTTTT.

This chain links TRBV7-9 with TRBJ1-1; no clear D. The germline gives CDR1 SEHNR, CDR2 FQNEAQ (reference sequence). The CDR3 is 17 amino acids. The V and J ends lost 1 base and 0 bases respectively, with 15 bases between them. CDR3 DNA: TGTGCCAGCAGCTTAGTGAGGCAGATCACAATGAACACTGAAGCTTTCTTT. Residues: CASSLVRQITMNTEAFF.

This chain connects TRBV4-1 to TRBJ2-5; TRBD2 matches at 8 bases. V lost 0 bases, J lost 4 bases, and 4 bases stayed unmatched. This CDR3 has 15 residues. Germline assignment: CDR1 MGHRA and CDR2 YSYEKL. The CDR3 sequence is CASSQEAAGVETQYF. DNA of the CDR3: TGCGCCAGCAGCCAAGAGGCAGCGGGAGTAGAGACCCAGTACTTC.

This clone was observed a handful of times. This chain uses TRBV7-8 with TRBJ1-3; TRBD1 aligns across 9 bases. V shed 5 bases and J 3 bases; nucleotides not matched to a gene: 8. CDR3 length equals 16 residues. Germline V CDR1 and CDR2: SGHVS, FQNEAQ. CDR3 in DNA: TGTGCCAGCAGCCTAGACAGGGGGAGTGGTGGAAACACCATATATTTT. Its protein product is CASSLDRGSGGNTIYF.

The gene calls are TRBV11-2 and TRBJ1-1; the D is unclear. The CDR3 consists of 16 residues. V shed 0 bases and J shed 4 bases, with 15 bases lying between them. The germline CDR1 and CDR2 sequences are SGHAT and FQNNGV. The CDR3 spells CASSLDAAVGGTEAFF. CDR3 in DNA: TGTGCCAGCAGCTTAGATGCGGCGGTTGGAGGCACTGAAGCTTTCTTT.

The gene calls are TRBV30 and TRBJ2-1; D perhaps matches TRBD2 (6 bases). The V end was cut by 0 bases, the J end by 8 bases, with 8 bases between. This CDR3 has 12 amino acids. CDR1 GTSNPN and CDR2 SVGIG come from the germline V gene (reference sequence). CDR3 protein: CAWSVGGYEQFF. CDR3 DNA sequence: TGTGCCTGGAGTGTAGGAGGGTATGAGCAGTTCTTC.

The chain has TRBV10-1 and TRBJ2-1; D uncertain. Germline CDR1 and CDR2: WNHNN and SYGVQD (reference sequence). The CDR3 is 15 amino acids. Trimming removed 2 bases from V and 4 bases from J, with 12 bases in between. The CDR3 protein is CASSEKAGGYNEQFF. The CDR3 DNA sequence: TGCGCCAGCAGTGAGAAGGCTGGCGGATACAATGAGCAGTTCTTC.

The chain is built from TRBV24-1 and TRBJ2-1; 10 positions agree with TRBD2. V lost 4 bases and J lost 5; bases outside the gene matches: 4. The germline gives CDR1 KGHDR, CDR2 SFDVKD. This CDR3 spans 15 amino acids. In nucleotides, the CDR3 is TGTGCCACCAGTGACCCGGGACTAGCGAACAATGAGCAGTTCTTC. As protein: CATSDPGLANNEQFF.